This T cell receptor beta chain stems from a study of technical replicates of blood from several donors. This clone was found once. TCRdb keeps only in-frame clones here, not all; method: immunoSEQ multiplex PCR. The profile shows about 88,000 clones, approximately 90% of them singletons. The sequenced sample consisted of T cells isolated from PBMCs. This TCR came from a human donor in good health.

The CDR3: CASSLWLANQETQYF. The CDR3 DNA reads as TGTGCCAGCAGTTTATGGCTAGCGAATCAAGAGACCCAGTACTTC. J is TRBJ2-5 and V is TRBV28; perhaps TRBD2 as D (6 bases). This CDR3 has 15 residues. V lost 0 bases and J 2 bases, leaving 10 bases between the germline ends. Germline values: CDR1 MDHEN, CDR2 SYDVKM.